This entry is about one TCR beta chain. This clonotype was picked up many times. The clone's antigen remains unknown. No much larger clonotype is one base removed from it; base qualities were not supplied. These data originate in a study of identical twins (TCRdb year 2016). A note on the overall study: The study deep-sequenced TCR alpha and beta repertoires from monozygotic twins, unrelated adults of various ages and cord blood to test whether fetal clonotypes persist. To rule out contamination, replicate twin experiments were performed at different times with different library preparation protocols.

The method behind the library was 5' RACE. Sequencing was performed on an Illumina HiSeq 2000. A universal primer binding site was added through template switching, and the final cDNA carried a unique molecular identifier so that TCR cDNA molecules could be counted accurately. Specific primers in the conserved constant-segment region were used to synthesize first-strand cDNA for the TCR alpha and beta chains. To control for contamination, each cDNA library was double barcoded with a SMART-Mk sample barcode plus Illumina barcodes. TruSeq adapter sequences and Illumina sample barcodes were added in two successive PCR steps. The TCR alpha and beta cDNA libraries were sequenced on the Illumina HiSeq platform using custom primers. In the source study's methods: MiGEC processed the raw reads to extract unique molecular identifiers, while MiXCR was used to determine the CDR3 positions. For each individual, recombination models were inferred using an EM algorithm with the repgenHMM and IGoR tools. The tcR package in R was used for shared clonotype analysis, with sharing normalized by the product of cloneset sizes. To study raw recombination without the effects of thymic and clonal selection, out-of-frame nonproductive sequences were analyzed. The public reads were quality trimmed at Q25 with fastp and then assembled into clones with MiXCR by TCRdb, keeping productive beta chains. Identical CDR3 protein sequences are pooled into one entry, listed with their most common genes and DNA. The V and J calls, along with clone size, are taken from TCRdb and not from the paper's own processing. The sample records about 660,000 distinct CDR3 sequences, around 8.6% of which are singletons. 0.98% of the sample rests with the top ten.

Every donor in the study was a healthy Caucasian. Three pairs of female monozygotic twins, all aged about 18 to 30 years, were included in the twin cohort. Peripheral blood mononuclear cells were used as the source from which RNA for TCR libraries was isolated. On the study overall, not on this receptor specifically: In monozygotic twins, out-of-frame TCR alpha sharing was systematically underestimated by recombination models, although the models agreed with sharing between unrelated individuals. Fewer insertions were carried by abundant cord blood beta clonotypes; a weaker similar trend was observed in young adult naive repertoires, while no such trend was observed in memory repertoires. Compared with coincidental sharing between unrelated individuals, an excess of low generation-probability sequences was observed among out-of-frame TCR alpha sequences shared between twins. The excess sharing between twins in beta out-of-frame sequences was weaker because fewer shared sequences reduced the signal-to-noise ratio. Because the same donors could not be followed over many years, conclusions were based on cross-sectional statistical analysis. Zero-insertion analyses could be partly confounded by invariant T cells such as MAIT and iNKT, though diverse VJ usage argued against such confounding for most clonotypes.

The CDR1 and CDR2 encoded by the germline V gene are SGHDT and YYEEEE. V is pruned by 6 bases and J by 2 bases, leaving 10 bases of the junction without a gene match. The cysteine opens and the phenylalanine closes a CDR3 of 15 amino acids. The entry retains the CDR3 DNA only, 45 bases that are in frame from base 1. The sample was also reused in another study, on yellow fever vaccine responses in identical twins. The second study's paper adds: The authors reported that the T cell response to vaccination in identical twins appeared partly convergent and partly personalized. In the study, vaccine-responding T cell clones were precisely tracked in identical twins.

Sequenced input: PBMCs. The V and J genes are TRBV5-6 and TRBJ1-1; the central 7 bases match TRBD1. The receptor was derived from a woman aged 18-29 years in good health. The sequenced DNA: TGTGCCAGCACCTCGACAGGGCTCGTAAACACTGAAGCTTTCTTT. Its translation is CASTSTGLVNTEAFF.